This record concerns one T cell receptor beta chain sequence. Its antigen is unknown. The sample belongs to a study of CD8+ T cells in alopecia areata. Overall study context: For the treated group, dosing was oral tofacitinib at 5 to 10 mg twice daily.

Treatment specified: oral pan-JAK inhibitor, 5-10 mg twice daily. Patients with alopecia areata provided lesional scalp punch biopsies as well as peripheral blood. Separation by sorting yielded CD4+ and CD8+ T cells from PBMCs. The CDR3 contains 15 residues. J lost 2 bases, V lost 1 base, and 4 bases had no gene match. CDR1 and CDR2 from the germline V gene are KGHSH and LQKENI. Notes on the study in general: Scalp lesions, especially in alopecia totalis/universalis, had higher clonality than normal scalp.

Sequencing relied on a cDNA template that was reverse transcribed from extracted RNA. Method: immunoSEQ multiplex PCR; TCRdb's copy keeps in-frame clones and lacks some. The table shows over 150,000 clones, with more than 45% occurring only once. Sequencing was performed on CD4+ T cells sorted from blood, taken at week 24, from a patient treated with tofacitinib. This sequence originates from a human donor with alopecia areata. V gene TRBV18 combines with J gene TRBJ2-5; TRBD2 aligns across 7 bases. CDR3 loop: CASSPRRAGQETQYF. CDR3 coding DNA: TGTGCCAGCTCACCACGCCGAGCGGGACAAGAGACCCAGTACTTC.